A single sample gave rise to the 27 T cell receptor beta chains below, sequenced in a study of cytomegalovirus exposure and HLA in healthy donors. Researchers ran the PCR with 60 Vbeta and 13 Jbeta primers. Data came from immunoSEQ multiplex PCR; TCRdb stores just in-frame clones and leaves some out. The data hold approximately 260,000 clones, with about nine tenths observed a single time. The sample was PBMCs. These receptors were collected from a girl aged 2-10 years in good health and CMV-seronegative.

The J gene is TRBJ1-2, the V gene TRBV10-3; 7 bases map to TRBD1. Germline CDR1 is ENHRY and CDR2 is SYGVKD. V lost 8 bases, J lost 0 bases, and 15 bases stayed unmatched. The CDR3 is made up of 17 amino acids. The CDR3 protein is CAIGGGGTDSPNYGYTF. The DNA of the CDR3 is TGTGCCATCGGGGGAGGCGGGACAGACTCCCCTAACTATGGCTACACCTTC.

V and J are TRBV5-6 and TRBJ1-4; TRBD1 aligns across 7 bases. V shed 4 bases and J 8 bases; nucleotides not matched to a gene: 11. This CDR3 spans 15 amino acids. CDR1 and CDR2 from the germline V gene are SGHDT and YYEEEE. The CDR3 nucleotides read TGTGCCAGCAGCGCCGGGACAGCGGCAAGGGAAAAACTGTTTTTT. Its protein product is CASSAGTAAREKLFF.

The chain recombines TRBV5-1 with TRBJ2-7; D is unresolved. This CDR3 comprises 15 residues. Germline CDR1 and CDR2: SGHRS and YFSETQ. Trimming shortened V by 0 bases and J by 1 base, and 11 bases separated the two germline ends. CDR3 region: CASSLVAERSYEQYF. The CDR3 DNA is TGCGCCAGCAGCTTGGTGGCAGAGAGGTCCTACGAGCAGTACTTC.

V is TRBV27 and J is TRBJ1-2; TRBD1 matches at 8 bases. CDR3 length equals 14 residues. CDR1 and CDR2 from the germline V gene are MNHEY and SMNVEV (reference sequence). Trimming took 6 bases from V and 8 from J; bases not matched to a gene: 11. CDR3 coding DNA: TGTGCCAGCAGGGTGGACAGGGAGGTAGAGGGCTACACCTTC. It yields the protein CASRVDREVEGYTF.

CDR3 in amino acids: CAWTIGHTGELFF. The CDR3 DNA reads TGTGCCTGGACTATTGGGCACACCGGGGAGCTGTTTTTT. The chain combines TRBV30 with TRBJ2-2; D gene ambiguous. The length of the CDR3 is 13 residues. From germline, CDR1 is GTSNPN and CDR2 SVGIG (reference sequence). Trimming removed 4 bases from V and 3 bases from J, with 9 bases in between.

The chain carries TRBV5-1 and TRBJ1-4; 9 nucleotides align to TRBD1. V trimming: 5 bases; J trimming: 8 bases; junction bases outside the gene matches: 7. The CDR3 sequence is 14 residues long. Germline V CDR1 and CDR2: SGHRS, YFSETQ. CDR3 sequence reads: CASSSTGGLEKLFF. Here the CDR3 DNA reads TGCGCCAGCAGTTCAACAGGGGGCTTGGAAAAACTGTTTTTT.

The count of this clone is one. The chain uses TRBV29-1 and TRBJ2-7; D is possibly TRBD1 (5 bases). Germline lookup yields CDR1 SQVTM and CDR2 ANQGSEA. CDR3 size: 13 residues. Trimming removed 4 bases from V and 3 bases from J, with 13 bases in between. CDR3 protein: CSVVYQGIYEQYF. The CDR3 DNA reads TGCAGCGTTGTCTACCAGGGTATCTACGAGCAGTACTTC.

The V gene is TRBV7-9, the J gene TRBJ2-3, with D tentatively TRBD2 (5 bases). The CDR3 is made up of 14 amino acids. Germline CDR1 and CDR2: SEHNR and FQNEAQ (reference sequence). V lost 4 bases to trimming and J lost 4 bases, with 12 bases between them. CDR3: CASSSLTNSDTQYF. DNA of the CDR3: TGTGCCAGCAGCTCGTTGACTAATTCAGATACGCAGTATTTT.

This chain uses TRBV7-6 with TRBJ2-7; perhaps TRBD1 as D (7 bases). Trimming cost V 2 bases and J 7 bases, with 15 bases left between them. The CDR3 runs 14 residues. Germline V lookup: CDR1 SGHVS, CDR2 FNYEAQ. The CDR3: CASSLYKGAGEQYF. The CDR3, as DNA: TGTGCCAGCAGCTTATACAAGGGGGCGGGGGAGCAGTACTTC.

The rearrangement joins TRBV27 to TRBJ1-6, with TRBD1 identical over 9 bases. This CDR3 spans 16 amino acids. V lost 3 bases to trimming and J lost 6 bases; unmatched junction nucleotides: 6. The germline gives CDR1 MNHEY, CDR2 SMNVEV (reference sequence). The CDR3 DNA follows: TGTGCCAGCAGTTTGTCGCCGGGACAGGGTAATTCACCCCTCCACTTT. As protein: CASSLSPGQGNSPLHF.

V gene TRBV20-1 combines with J gene TRBJ1-2; D not resolved. Germline-derived CDR1 and CDR2 are DFQATT and SNEGSKA (reference sequence). The CDR3 contains 11 residues. V lost 3 bases and J 1 base, leaving 3 bases between the germline ends. The CDR3 loop is CSASNNYGYTF. The CDR3 DNA reads TGCAGTGCTAGTAATAACTATGGCTACACCTTC.

V gene TRBV5-1 combines with J gene TRBJ1-1; 10 bases fit TRBD1. CDR1 and CDR2 from the germline V gene are SGHRS and YFSETQ. The CDR3 contains 14 residues. V lost 4 bases, J lost 4 bases, and 4 bases stayed unmatched. CDR3 sequence: CASSIDRGLTEAFF. In DNA, the CDR3 is TGCGCCAGCAGCATTGACAGGGGGCTCACTGAAGCTTTCTTT.

The genes are TRBV6-5 and TRBJ2-5; 9 nucleotides line up with TRBD2. The CDR3 has 14 amino acids. From germline, CDR1 is MNHEY and CDR2 SVGAGI. V was pared by 7 bases and J by 3 bases, with 6 bases of the junction left unmatched. The CDR3, as DNA: TGTGCCAGCAAGGGACTAGCAAAGAAAGAGACCCAGTACTTC. Its translation: CASKGLAKKETQYF.

The J gene is TRBJ2-7, the V gene TRBV10-3; 11 bases are a match to TRBD1. This CDR3 comprises 13 residues. Germline-derived CDR1 and CDR2 are ENHRY and SYGVKD. With 6 bases clipped from V and 3 bases from J, the junction kept 1 base outside the gene matches. Written as DNA, the CDR3 is TGTGCCATCAGGGGACAGGGGGTCTACGAGCAGTACTTC. Translated, it gives CAIRGQGVYEQYF.

The V gene is TRBV27, the J gene TRBJ2-1; 7 positions agree with TRBD2. The V segment lost 4 bases and the J segment 0 bases; nucleotides outside the gene matches: 6. Germline V gene lookup returns CDR1 MNHEY and CDR2 SMNVEV (reference sequence). This CDR3 is 16 amino acids long. As DNA, the CDR3 is TGTGCCAGCAGTTCCCCTAGCGGTCGCTCCTACAATGAGCAGTTCTTC. Its protein is CASSSPSGRSYNEQFF.

This chain connects TRBV4-1 to TRBJ2-7; D is undetermined. Germline CDR1 reads MGHRA; CDR2 reads YSYEKL. The CDR3 covers 13 residues. Between the trimmed V and J ends, which lost 4 bases and 0 bases, there was a span of 7 bases. The CDR3 nucleotides read TGCGCCAGCAGCCTAGTAAGCTCCTACGAGCAGTACTTC. Residues: CASSLVSSYEQYF.

The rearrangement uses TRBV6-1 and TRBJ2-5, with TRBD2 identical over 8 bases. Germline assignment: CDR1 MNHNS and CDR2 SASEGT. Germline trimming cut 5 bases from V and 1 base from J; bases unmatched to any gene: 6. CDR3 size: 15 residues. In nucleotides, the CDR3 is TGTGCCAGCAGTCGGTCGCGGGGGGTCCAAGAGACCCAGTACTTC. This sequence encodes CASSRSRGVQETQYF.

This clone was detected only once. V usage is TRBV5-1 and J usage is TRBJ2-1; 9 nucleotides match TRBD2. With 0 bases clipped from V and 9 bases from J, the junction kept 7 bases outside the gene matches. The CDR3 is 15 residues long. The V gene's germline CDR1 is SGHRS and CDR2 YFSETQ. CDR3 in DNA: TGCGCCAGCAGCTTGGCCGTGGGACTAGCCGTTGAGCAGTTCTTC. Translation: CASSLAVGLAVEQFF.

This clone was found once. Other DNA sequences in the same sample also yield this CDR3. The chain employs TRBV6-1 and TRBJ1-2, with TRBD1 identical over 11 bases. Germline V gene sequence: CDR1 MNHNS, CDR2 SASEGT. The CDR3 length is 15 residues. Germline trimming cut 6 bases from V and 1 base from J; bases unmatched to any gene: 4. CDR3 nucleotides: TGTGCCAGCAGCCCGGGACAGGGGGTTAACTATGGCTACACCTTC. This gives the protein CASSPGQGVNYGYTF.

The V and J genes are TRBV19 and TRBJ1-2; D unresolved. V was clipped by 5 bases and J by 4 bases, with 14 bases between them. From germline, CDR1 is LNHDA and CDR2 SQIVND (reference sequence). This CDR3 spans 14 amino acids. The CDR3 bases are TGTGCCAGTAGTCTCCCAAGAGACTCCTATGGCTACACCTTC. It yields the protein CASSLPRDSYGYTF.

This sequence joins TRBV5-1 and TRBJ2-7; D may be TRBD1 (5 bases). The CDR3 runs to 14 residues. The germline gives CDR1 SGHRS, CDR2 YFSETQ. Trimming stripped 3 bases from V and 4 bases from J, with 14 bases between. The CDR3 bases are TGCGCCAGCAGCTCGGAGACAGAACGATACGAGCAGTACTTC. Its translation: CASSSETERYEQYF.

The chain joins TRBV4-1 to TRBJ2-1; TRBD2 matches at 7 bases. Trimming removed 2 bases from V and 8 bases from J; junction bases left unmatched: 18. Germline V gene sequence: CDR1 MGHRA, CDR2 YSYEKL. The CDR3 spans 18 residues. The CDR3 bases are TGCGCCAGCAGCCAAAATCCTCCTAGCTCGGGGGGTAACCATGAGCAGTTCTTC. Its translation: CASSQNPPSSGGNHEQFF.

The genes are TRBV19 and TRBJ1-5, with a tentative D call TRBD1 (5 bases). Germline V CDR1 and CDR2: LNHDA, SQIVND (reference sequence). There are 14 residues in the CDR3. V was pared by 4 bases and J by 3 bases, with 10 bases between. CDR3 DNA sequence: TGTGCCAGTAGTAAGGACACCGACAATCAGCCCCAGCATTTT. Its translation is CASSKDTDNQPQHF.

This chain connects TRBV7-2 to TRBJ1-5; 7 nucleotides line up with TRBD1. The CDR3 is 15 amino acids. In germline, CDR1 is SGHTA, CDR2 FQGNSA. V dropped 4 bases and J dropped 0; count of bases not matched to a gene: 3. CDR3 coding DNA: TGTGCCAGCAGCTCGAGACAGGGTAGCAATCAGCCCCAGCATTTT. This translates into CASSSRQGSNQPQHF. The full variable domain, completed using reference TRBV7-2 and TRBJ1-5, is GAGVSQSPSNKVTEKGKDVELRCDPISGHTALYWYRQSLGQGLEFLIYFQGNSAPDKSGLPSDRFSAERTGGSVSTLTIQRTQQEDSAVYLCASSSRQGSNQPQHFGDGTRLSIL.

As for this clone: At one end, the junction sequence differs from germline, possibly due to a read error. V usage is TRBV7-9 and J usage is TRBJ1-2; 11 bases match TRBD1. The CDR3 is made up of 16 amino acids. CDR1 and CDR2 (germline): SEHNR, FQNEAQ (reference sequence). The CDR3 coding sequence is TGTTCCAGCAGCTTGGACAGGGGGCTGGAGGACTATGGCTACACCTTC. Residues: CSSSLDRGLEDYGYTF.

This chain joins TRBV25-1 and TRBJ1-5; TRBD1 might be the D (5 bases). The germline V gene has CDR1 MGHDK and CDR2 SYGVNS. This CDR3 spans 13 amino acids. The V end lost 3 bases, the J end lost 2 bases, and 5 bases lay between the germline ends. The CDR3 nucleotides read TGTGCCAGCAGTGACAGGGGCAATCAGCCCCAGCATTTT. This translates into CASSDRGNQPQHF.

V gene TRBV10-3 combines with J gene TRBJ2-5; TRBD1 might be the D (5 bases). The V gene's germline CDR1 is ENHRY and CDR2 SYGVKD. V lost 2 bases to trimming and J lost 0 bases, with 7 bases between them. There are 14 residues in the CDR3. For the CDR3, the DNA is TGTGCCATCAGTGAGGGACACCACCAAGAGACCCAGTACTTC. Amino acids: CAISEGHHQETQYF.